This T cell receptor (beta chain) was identified in a study of blood T cell repertoires in COVID-19. Study summary: Sites across the United States, Italy and Spain contributed samples from acute and convalescent COVID-19. The cDNA or gDNA used as material had been derived from T cells, B-cell-depleted T cells, or PBMCs.

The CDR3 totals 13 residues. The germline CDR1 and CDR2 sequences are LGHDT and YNNKEL (reference sequence). V shed 0 bases and J shed 6 bases, with 8 bases lying between them. The authors' processing: The assay estimated nucleated cells by amplifying reference gene primers. Measured with immunoSEQ multiplex PCR; TCRdb has only the in-frame clones, and not every one. V, J and clone size are those of that table, while D and trimming were read from the DNA. This table holds roughly 87,000 clones, around 85% found once. The chain carries TRBV3-1 (or the pseudogene TRBV3-2) and TRBJ2-5; tentatively, D is TRBD1 (5 bases). The sample was peripheral blood. This TCR derives from a woman aged 55 to 70 with acute or convalescent COVID-19. The CDR3 sequence: CASSQDRVQTQYF. In DNA, the CDR3 is TGTGCCAGCAGCCAAGACAGGGTACAGACCCAGTACTTC.